This T cell receptor (beta chain) was retrieved from a study of cytomegalovirus exposure and HLA in healthy donors. Overall study: A later analysis reported the same platform for the 100 to 150 validation repertoires and the approximately 700 first-cohort repertoires.

Study-level points and caveats: Specificity for CMV antigens was confirmed in vitro for three of the CMV-associated chains. The listing of fewer than 200 TCR beta chains classed them as cytomegalovirus-associated.

Clones were sequenced by immunoSEQ multiplex PCR, and TCRdb holds only the in-frame ones, with some missing. The data show more than 85,000 clones, about 95% seen once. The CDR3 runs 14 residues. The V gene's germline CDR1 is MRHNA and CDR2 SNTAGT. Germline trimming cut 8 bases from V and 2 bases from J; bases unmatched to any gene: 7. The donors were members of the validation cohort, which comprised 120 subjects and was separate from the first cohort of fewer than 700 subjects. Notes on this clone: The antigen remains unidentified.

The source of this sequence is a woman aged 18-29 years in good health and CMV-seronegative. The chain employs TRBV6-4 and TRBJ2-7; 9 bases are shared with TRBD1. Sequencing was performed on PBMCs. In DNA, the CDR3 is TGTGCCAGCGGGGGGACAGGGCCGACCTACGAGCAGTACTTC. Residues: CASGGTGPTYEQYF.